Sequencing of this TCR beta chain was carried out in a study of Graves' ophthalmopathy and Graves' hyperthyroidism. Study results and limitations: Most thyroid clonotypes expanded beyond 0.001 frequency were also found in blood.

For repertoire sequencing, the TCR beta CDR3 regions were amplified from RNA transcripts. In the first round, RT-PCR was carried out with HTBI primers, and a multiplex PCR formed the second round. Each CDR3 protein is one row after TCRdb ran MiXCR on the multiplex PCR reads. This sample has a few hundred thousand distinct CDR3 sequences; around a sixth occur once, and the top ten carry roughly an eighth. Trimming at V came to 0 bases and at J to 3 bases, leaving 4 bases not matched to a gene. The length of the CDR3 is 15 residues. CDR1 is MDHEN and CDR2 is SYDVKM in the germline V gene. This clonotype was counted at least ten times. Its antigen is currently unknown.

The sample taken for sequencing was peripheral blood. The chain couples TRBV28 to TRBJ2-5; 7 nucleotides agree with TRBD2. This TCR came from an adult man with Graves' ophthalmopathy. DNA of the CDR3: TGTGCCAGCAGTTTATGGGGCGGGAGCAAAGAGACCCAGTACTTC. Residues: CASSLWGGSKETQYF.